A selection of T cell receptor beta chains follows, all from one sample in a study of blood T cell repertoires in COVID-19. Produced via immunoSEQ multiplex PCR; TCRdb's table is partial and in-frame only. This table has 140,000 to 150,000 clones, 85% to 90% appearing once. Sequencing was carried out using PBMCs or T cells enriched from blood (not recorded which). The origin of the receptors is a woman aged 30 to 39 with acute COVID-19. Each CDR3 is given with its conserved first and last residue. A D gene is named only where the DNA matches it firmly. The size field is filled for only some rows; it gives once, few, many or a size class.

clone_size	d_call	v_call	j_call	cdr3_aa	cdr3_nt
.	TRBD1	TRBV6-5	TRBJ2-7	CASSPAQGAREQYF	TGTGCCAGCAGTCCCGCCCAGGGGGCGCGGGAGCAGTACTTC
.	.	TRBV9	TRBJ2-5	CASGAGVQETQYF	TGTGCCAGCGGTGCCGGAGTCCAAGAGACCCAGTACTTC
.	.	TRBV5-8	TRBJ2-5	CASSLLAKGTSAQETQYF	TGTGCCAGCAGCTTACTAGCAAAGGGGACCTCGGCCCAAGAGACCCAGTACTTC
.	TRBD2	TRBV10-3	TRBJ2-3	CAISESTPGSRGRLTDTQYF	TGTGCCATCAGTGAGTCGACTCCGGGATCCCGCGGGAGACTTACAGATACGCAGTATTTT
.	.	TRBV27	TRBJ1-2	CASSGGVGYTF	TGTGCCAGCAGTGGGGGGGTTGGCTACACCTTC
.	.	TRBV7-2	TRBJ1-2	CASSLRQSDGYTF	TGTGCCAGCAGCTTACGACAGTCAGATGGCTACACCTTC
.	.	TRBV4-2	TRBJ2-1	CASSQDFGGISYNEQFF	TGTGCCAGCAGCCAAGATTTCGGGGGTATTTCGTACAATGAGCAGTTCTTC
.	TRBD1	TRBV7-2	TRBJ1-2	CASSRRDRVTGYTF	TGTGCCAGCAGCCGCCGGGACAGGGTAACGGGCTACACCTTC
.	TRBD1	TRBV28	TRBJ1-6	CASSPGDRINSPLHF	TGTGCCAGCAGTCCAGGGGACAGAATAAATTCACCCCTCCACTTT
.	TRBD1	TRBV27	TRBJ2-7	CASTFSRDRAGEQYF	TGTGCCAGCACTTTTTCTCGAGACAGGGCCGGCGAGCAGTACTTC
.	.	TRBV28	TRBJ1-2	CASSLTGSSYTF	TGTGCCAGCAGTTTAACAGGTTCAAGCTACACCTTC
.	.	TRBV5-1	TRBJ2-2	CASSPLTPSNTGELFF	TGCGCCAGCAGCCCCTTGACACCTTCGAACACCGGGGAGCTGTTTTTT
few	TRBD1	TRBV30	TRBJ2-1	CAWNKGQGYNEQFF	TGTGCCTGGAATAAGGGACAGGGATACAATGAGCAGTTCTTC
.	.	TRBV21-1	TRBJ2-7	CASSLLAGAYEQYF	TGTGCCAGCAGCCTCCTAGCGGGAGCCTACGAGCAGTACTTC
.	.	TRBV28	TRBJ2-7	CASSSPRDEQYF	TGTGCCAGCAGTTCTCCCAGGGACGAGCAGTACTTC
.	TRBD1	TRBV27	TRBJ1-2	CASRKTGEGGYTF	TGTGCCAGCAGAAAGACAGGGGAGGGTGGCTACACCTTC
.	.	TRBV7-2	TRBJ2-7	CASSLRASWTEQYF	TGTGCCAGCAGCTTGCGGGCGTCGTGGACCGAGCAGTACTTC
.	.	TRBV3-1/TRBV3-2	TRBJ2-7	CASSPSHSSNYEQYF	TGTGCCAGCAGCCCTTCCCACTCAAGCAACTACGAGCAGTACTTC
.	.	TRBV2	TRBJ2-5	CASSGGREPQETQYF	TGTGCCAGCAGTGGAGGGCGGGAACCACAAGAGACCCAGTACTTC
.	.	TRBV5-1	TRBJ2-1	CASSLGGLSYNEQFF	TGCGCCAGCAGCTTGGGCGGTCTATCCTACAATGAGCAGTTCTTC
.	.	TRBV29-1	TRBJ2-2	CSVVLVVSGELFF	TGCAGCGTTGTCCTGGTAGTCTCCGGGGAGCTGTTTTTT
.	.	TRBV30	TRBJ1-5	CAWSVAGQPQHF	TGTGCCTGGAGTGTAGCCGGTCAGCCCCAGCATTTT
.	.	TRBV5-4	TRBJ1-1	CASSLFGREYTEAFF	TGTGCCAGCAGCTTGTTCGGACGGGAGTACACTGAAGCTTTCTTT
.	.	TRBV6-2/TRBV6-3	TRBJ2-7	CASSYSGASYEQYF	TGTGCCAGCAGTTACTCCGGAGCGTCCTACGAGCAGTACTTC
few	.	TRBV11-2	TRBJ1-2	CASSLGGGPYGYTF	TGTGCCAGCAGCTTAGGGGGGGGCCCCTATGGCTACACCTTC
once	.	TRBV28	TRBJ2-1	CASSLSLLRAQDEQFF	TGTGCCAGCAGTTTATCCCTGCTCAGGGCTCAGGATGAGCAGTTCTTC
.	.	TRBV9	TRBJ1-3	CASSGDSLPGNTIYF	TGTGCCAGCAGCGGTGACAGTCTCCCTGGAAACACCATATATTTT
.	.	TRBV7-2	TRBJ1-3	CASSRPSTGNTIYF	TGTGCCAGCAGCCGGCCTAGTACCGGAAACACCATATATTTT
.	.	TRBV7-2	TRBJ2-3	CASSLESRSTDTQYF	TGTGCCAGCAGCTTAGAGAGTCGTAGCACAGATACGCAGTATTTT
.	TRBD2	TRBV6-4	TRBJ2-3	CASSDSTSGSTDTQYF	TGTGCCAGCAGTGACTCGACTAGCGGGAGTACAGATACGCAGTATTTT
few	.	TRBV5-1	TRBJ2-1	CASSSGGNEQFF	TGCGCCAGCAGCTCCGGGGGCAATGAGCAGTTCTTC
.	.	TRBV28	TRBJ2-7	CASSFYRGEQYF	TGTGCCAGCAGTTTCTACCGGGGCGAGCAGTACTTC
.	TRBD1	TRBV9	TRBJ2-7	CASSFGQGDYEQYF	TGTGCCAGCAGCTTCGGACAGGGAGATTACGAGCAGTACTTC
.	.	TRBV5-1	TRBJ1-1	CASNIQGANTEAFF	TGCGCCAGCAATATTCAGGGCGCGAACACTGAAGCTTTCTTT
.	TRBD2	TRBV7-9	TRBJ2-3	CASSLAAGGPADTQYF	TGTGCCAGCAGCTTAGCAGCGGGAGGGCCCGCAGATACGCAGTATTTT
.	.	TRBV7-8	TRBJ1-4	CASSLSRATNEKLFF	TGTGCCAGCAGCTTAAGCAGGGCAACTAATGAAAAACTGTTTTTT
.	TRBD1	TRBV7-6	TRBJ2-5	CASSLSGTGVAETQYF	TGTGCCAGCAGCTTAAGCGGGACAGGGGTTGCAGAGACCCAGTACTTC
.	.	TRBV10-3	TRBJ2-7	CAISDIAPVSYEQYF	TGTGCCATCAGTGATATAGCGCCCGTCTCCTACGAGCAGTACTTC
.	TRBD1	TRBV29-1	TRBJ1-1	CSVEHQGVSPEAFF	TGCAGCGTTGAACACCAGGGGGTAAGCCCTGAAGCTTTCTTT
.	TRBD2	TRBV28	TRBJ2-7	CASSFLGGLAGYEQYF	TGTGCCAGCAGTTTCCTGGGGGGGCTAGCGGGGTACGAGCAGTACTTC
.	.	TRBV30	TRBJ1-1	CAVLRGNTEAFF	TGTGCCGTCCTACGGGGGAACACTGAAGCTTTCTTT